This T cell receptor beta chain was sequenced for a study of technical replicates of blood from a few donors. V lost 1 base to trimming and J lost 4 bases; unmatched junction nucleotides: 7. The V gene's germline CDR1 is SNHLY and CDR2 FYNNEI. The CDR3 totals 16 residues. Assay used: immunoSEQ multiplex PCR; TCRdb lists only in-frame clones, some missing. The sample has some 80,000 clones; around 95% are singletons. The chain is built from TRBV2 and TRBJ1-5; 7 nucleotides align to TRBD1. Source material: T cells isolated from PBMCs. This sequence was found in a human donor in good health. The CDR3 reads CASSEVGQRFNQPQHF. The CDR3 DNA is TGTGCCAGCAGTGAAGTGGGACAGAGATTTAATCAGCCCCAGCATTTT. The full variable domain, its missing parts supplied by reference TRBV2 and TRBJ1-5, is EPEVTQTPSHQVTQMGQEVILRCVPISNHLYFYWYRQILGQKVEFLVSFYNNEISEKSEIFDDQFSVERPDGSNFTLKIRSTKLEDSAMYFCASSEVGQRFNQPQHFGDGTRLSIL.